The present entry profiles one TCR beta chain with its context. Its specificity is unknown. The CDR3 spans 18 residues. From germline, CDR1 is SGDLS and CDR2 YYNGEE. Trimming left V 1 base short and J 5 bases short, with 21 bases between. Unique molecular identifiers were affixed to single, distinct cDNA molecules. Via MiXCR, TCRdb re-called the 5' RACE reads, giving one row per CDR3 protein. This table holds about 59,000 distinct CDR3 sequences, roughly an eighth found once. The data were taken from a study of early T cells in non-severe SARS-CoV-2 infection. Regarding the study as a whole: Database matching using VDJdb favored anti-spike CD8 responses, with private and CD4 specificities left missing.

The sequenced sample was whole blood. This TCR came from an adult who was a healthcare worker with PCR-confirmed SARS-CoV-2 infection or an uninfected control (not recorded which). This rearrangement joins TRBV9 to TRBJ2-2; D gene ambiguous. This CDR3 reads CASSVTDPGPGGTGELFF. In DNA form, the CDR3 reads TGTGCCAGCAGCGTAACGGACCCAGGCCCTGGTGGTACCGGGGAGCTGTTTTTT.